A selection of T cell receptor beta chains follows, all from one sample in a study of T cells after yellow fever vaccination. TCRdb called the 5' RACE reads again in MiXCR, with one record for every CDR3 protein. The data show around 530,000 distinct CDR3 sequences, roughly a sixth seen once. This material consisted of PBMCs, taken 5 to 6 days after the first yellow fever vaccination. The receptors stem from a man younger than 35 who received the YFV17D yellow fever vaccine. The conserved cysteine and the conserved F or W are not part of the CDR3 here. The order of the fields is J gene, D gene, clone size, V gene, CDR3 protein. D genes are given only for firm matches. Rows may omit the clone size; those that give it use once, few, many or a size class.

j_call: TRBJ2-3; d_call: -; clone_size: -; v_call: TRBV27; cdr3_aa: ASSPYPGLDTQY
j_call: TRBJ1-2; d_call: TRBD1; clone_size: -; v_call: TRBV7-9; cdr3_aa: ASSPTLDRVEGYT
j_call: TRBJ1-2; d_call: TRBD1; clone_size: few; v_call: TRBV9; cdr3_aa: ASSVDGTGDLYGYT
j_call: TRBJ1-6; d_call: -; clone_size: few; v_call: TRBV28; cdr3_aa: ASSPRWLGSPLH
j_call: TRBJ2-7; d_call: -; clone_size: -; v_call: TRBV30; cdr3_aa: AWSVVGPYEQY
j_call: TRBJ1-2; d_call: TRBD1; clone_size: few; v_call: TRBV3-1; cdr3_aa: ASSQQDRAGSYT
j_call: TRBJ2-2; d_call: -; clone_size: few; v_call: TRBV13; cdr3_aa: ASSLPGGTGELF
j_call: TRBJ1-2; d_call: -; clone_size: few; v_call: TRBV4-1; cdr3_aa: ASSQGRAINYGYT
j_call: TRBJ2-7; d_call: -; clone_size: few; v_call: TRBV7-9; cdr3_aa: ASSLIQPTYEQY
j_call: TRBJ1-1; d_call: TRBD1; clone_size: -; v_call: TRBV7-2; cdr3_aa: ASRGRQGAIAF
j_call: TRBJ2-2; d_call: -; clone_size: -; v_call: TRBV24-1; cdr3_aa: ATSAENTGELF
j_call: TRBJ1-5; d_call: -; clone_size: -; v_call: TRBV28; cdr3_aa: ASSPYTQPQH
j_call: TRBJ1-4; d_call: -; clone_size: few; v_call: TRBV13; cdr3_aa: ASSSNLGGPNEKLF
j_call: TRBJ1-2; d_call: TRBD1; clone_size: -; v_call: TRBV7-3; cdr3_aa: ASSLETGVNYT
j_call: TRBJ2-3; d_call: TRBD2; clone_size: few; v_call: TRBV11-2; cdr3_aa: ASSPLRLAGTTDTQY
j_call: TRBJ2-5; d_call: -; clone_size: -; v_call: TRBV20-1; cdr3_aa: SADMPGSTWETQY
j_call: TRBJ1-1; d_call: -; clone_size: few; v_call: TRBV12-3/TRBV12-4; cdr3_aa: ASSPLTGEKFLAF
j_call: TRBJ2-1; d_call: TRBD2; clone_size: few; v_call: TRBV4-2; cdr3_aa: ASSHESGGNNEQF
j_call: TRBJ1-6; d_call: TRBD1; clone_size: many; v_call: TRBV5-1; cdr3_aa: ASSFTGGGGAGNSPLH
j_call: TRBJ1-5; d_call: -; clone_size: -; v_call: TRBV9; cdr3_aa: ASSPPGGDNQPQH
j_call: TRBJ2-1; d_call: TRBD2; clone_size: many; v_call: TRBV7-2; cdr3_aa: ASSPGGAGSGEQF
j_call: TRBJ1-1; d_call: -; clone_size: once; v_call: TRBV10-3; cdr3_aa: AISERQEPEGAF
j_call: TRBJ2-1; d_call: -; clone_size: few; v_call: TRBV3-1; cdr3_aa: ASSQVVDSYNEQF
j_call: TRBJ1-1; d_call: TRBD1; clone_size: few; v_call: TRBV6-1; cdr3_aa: ASREWGQGNEAF
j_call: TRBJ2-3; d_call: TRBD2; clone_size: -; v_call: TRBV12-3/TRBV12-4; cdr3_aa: ASSPSNSGGTDTQY
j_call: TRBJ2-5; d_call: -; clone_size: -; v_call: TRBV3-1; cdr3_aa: ASSQDTTTQETQY
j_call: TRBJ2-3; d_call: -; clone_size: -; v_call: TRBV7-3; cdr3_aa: ASSLTGAGIDTQY
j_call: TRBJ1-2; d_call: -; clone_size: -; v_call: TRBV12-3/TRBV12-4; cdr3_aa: ASSLSQGTGYT
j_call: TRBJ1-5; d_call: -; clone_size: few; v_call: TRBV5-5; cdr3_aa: ASSWGVGNQPQH
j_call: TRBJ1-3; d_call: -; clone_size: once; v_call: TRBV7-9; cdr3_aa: ASSLRDAGGNTIY
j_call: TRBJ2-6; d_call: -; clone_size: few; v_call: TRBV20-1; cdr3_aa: SAGNRDTTNVLT
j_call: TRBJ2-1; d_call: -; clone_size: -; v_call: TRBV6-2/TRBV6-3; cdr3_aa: ASSRSADGQLPQF
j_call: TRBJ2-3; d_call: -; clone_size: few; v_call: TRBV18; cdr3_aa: ASSPRGRRGDTQY
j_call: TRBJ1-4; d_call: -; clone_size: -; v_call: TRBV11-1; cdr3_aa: ASSLGVNPVATNEKLF
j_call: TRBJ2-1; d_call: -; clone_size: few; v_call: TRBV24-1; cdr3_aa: ATSRAGSDEQF
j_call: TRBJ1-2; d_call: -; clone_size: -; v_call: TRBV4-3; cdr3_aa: ASSQDFSRGTLYGYT
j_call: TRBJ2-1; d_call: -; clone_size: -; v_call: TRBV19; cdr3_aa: ASSIDTEQF
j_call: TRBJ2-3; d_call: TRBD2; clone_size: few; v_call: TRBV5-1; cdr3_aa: ASSAGTSGGAVDTQY
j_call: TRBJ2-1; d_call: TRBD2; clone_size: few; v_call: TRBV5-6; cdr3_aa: ASSSLGGGNNEQF
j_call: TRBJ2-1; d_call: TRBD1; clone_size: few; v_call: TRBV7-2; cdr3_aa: ASSSGQGPNNEQF
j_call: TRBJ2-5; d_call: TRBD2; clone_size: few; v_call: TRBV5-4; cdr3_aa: ASSFWGLAGGQETQY
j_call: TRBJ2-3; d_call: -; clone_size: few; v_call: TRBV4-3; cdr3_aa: ASSQDEGYTQY
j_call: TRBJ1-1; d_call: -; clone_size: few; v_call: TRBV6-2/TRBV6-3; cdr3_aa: ASSYPRAIGGPNEAF
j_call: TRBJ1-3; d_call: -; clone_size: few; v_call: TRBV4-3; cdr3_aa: ASSPGTGTGNTIY
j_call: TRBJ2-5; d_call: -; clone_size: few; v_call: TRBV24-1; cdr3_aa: ATSRGSQETQY
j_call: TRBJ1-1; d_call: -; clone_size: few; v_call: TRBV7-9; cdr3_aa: ASSPAVGFLGEAF
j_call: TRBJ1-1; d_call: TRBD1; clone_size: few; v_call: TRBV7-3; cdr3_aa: ASSLTGSDTEAF
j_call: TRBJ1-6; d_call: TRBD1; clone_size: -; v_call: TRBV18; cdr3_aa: ASSPTGQGNSPLH
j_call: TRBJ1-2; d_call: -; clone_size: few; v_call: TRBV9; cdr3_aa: ASSPQEGGYYGYT
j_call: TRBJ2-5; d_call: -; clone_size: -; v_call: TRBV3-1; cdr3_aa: ASSQDPGFSPGSRRETQY
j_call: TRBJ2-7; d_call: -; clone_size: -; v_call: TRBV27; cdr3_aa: ASSPFRSSSYEQY
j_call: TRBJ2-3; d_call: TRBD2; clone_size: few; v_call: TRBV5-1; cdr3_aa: ASSPSGGKDTQY
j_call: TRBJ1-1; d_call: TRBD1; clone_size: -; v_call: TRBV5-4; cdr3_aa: ASSKTGDAEAF